The 12 T cell receptor beta chains presented below share a single source sample, sequenced in a study of blood T cell repertoires in COVID-19. The method was immunoSEQ multiplex PCR; TCRdb's version includes in-frame clones alone and lacks a portion of them. The repertoire includes 25,000 to 35,000 clones, roughly 84% of them detected once, and about 25% sits in the top ten. The sequencing input was peripheral blood. The receptors derive from a man between 65 and 85 years old with active COVID-19.

This chain connects TRBV7-9 to TRBJ2-3, with TRBD2 matching 7 bases. The length of the CDR3 is 15 residues. Germline CDR1 reads SEHNR; CDR2 reads FQNEAQ (reference sequence). V dropped 5 bases and J dropped 2; count of bases not matched to a gene: 7. CDR3 protein: CASSPRLAVTDTQYF. The CDR3 region has the DNA TGTGCCAGCAGCCCCCGGCTAGCGGTCACAGATACGCAGTATTTT.

The CDR3 loop is CAISDQAGGNIQYF. CDR3 nucleotides: TGTGCCATCAGTGATCAAGCGGGAGGCAACATTCAGTACTTC. V and J are TRBV10-3 and TRBJ2-4; 9 bases map to TRBD2. Germline lookup yields CDR1 ENHRY and CDR2 SYGVKD. The CDR3 has 14 amino acids. V shed 3 bases, J shed 7 bases, and the junction held 4 bases outside the gene matches.

The J gene is TRBJ2-3, the V gene TRBV6-1; D not certain. Germline V CDR1 and CDR2: MNHNS, SASEGT. The CDR3 is made up of 14 amino acids. Deletions cut 2 bases from V and 4 bases from J, with 10 bases between. CDR3 loop: CASSEQARPDTQYF. Here the CDR3 DNA reads TGTGCCAGCAGTGAACAGGCCAGGCCAGATACGCAGTATTTT.

The rearrangement links TRBV28 to TRBJ2-7; 8 nucleotides line up with TRBD1. The CDR3 loop spans 13 amino acids. Germline V gives CDR1 MDHEN, CDR2 SYDVKM. V gave up 5 bases and J gave up 7 bases; unmatched junction bases: 7. The CDR3 region has the DNA TGTGCCAGCAGTCGGACAGGGAGAAAGGAGCAGTACTTC. This gives the protein CASSRTGRKEQYF.

This clone was counted once. The chain recombines TRBV3-1 (or the pseudogene TRBV3-2) with TRBJ1-1; D call uncertain. V was cut by 1 base and J by 1 base, with 4 bases left in between. There are 13 residues in the CDR3. Germline V gives CDR1 LGHDT, CDR2 YNNKEL (reference sequence). DNA for the CDR3: TGTGCCAGCAGCCAAGGGCAGAACACTGAAGCTTTCTTT. Its protein is CASSQGQNTEAFF.

The V gene is TRBV5-1, the J gene TRBJ2-2; D is possibly TRBD1 (6 bases). Trimming cost V 0 bases and J 7 bases, with 19 bases left between them. Germline CDR1 and CDR2: SGHRS and YFSETQ. The CDR3 is 17 amino acids. CDR3 residues: CASSLVSGTRMNGELFF. The CDR3 nucleotides are TGCGCCAGCAGCTTGGTTTCCGGGACACGCATGAACGGGGAGCTGTTTTTT.

The gene calls are TRBV2 and TRBJ1-5; 7 bases map to TRBD1. From germline, CDR1 is SNHLY and CDR2 FYNNEI. Unmatched junction bases numbered 3, after V lost 4 bases and J lost 0 bases. The CDR3 runs to 15 residues. CDR3 in amino acids: CASSAGGPSNQPQHF. The CDR3 coding sequence is TGTGCCAGCAGTGCAGGGGGACCTAGCAATCAGCCCCAGCATTTT.

This chain uses TRBV28 with TRBJ2-2; possible D gene TRBD2, 6 bases. Per the germline V gene, CDR1 is MDHEN and CDR2 is SYDVKM. The CDR3 is made up of 19 amino acids. V shed 3 bases and J shed 1 base, with 21 bases lying between them. CDR3 protein: CASSFWRDSLKMNTGELFF. The DNA of the CDR3 is TGTGCCAGCAGTTTCTGGCGGGACTCGTTAAAAATGAACACCGGGGAGCTGTTTTTT. The full variable domain, in which reference TRBV28 and TRBJ2-2 provide the parts outside the CDR3, is DVKVTQSSRYLVKRTGEKVFLECVQDMDHENMFWYRQDPGLGLRLIYFSYDVKMKEKGDIPEGYSVSREKKERFSLILESASTNQTSMYLCASSFWRDSLKMNTGELFFGEGSRLTVL.

The chain joins TRBV6-1 to TRBJ2-7; 7 bases map to TRBD2. This CDR3 has 16 residues. The V segment lost 4 bases and the J segment 7 bases; nucleotides outside the gene matches: 16. Germline CDR1 is MNHNS and CDR2 is SASEGT. The DNA of the CDR3 is TGTGCCAGCAGTGGAGGGAGGGCGGAGGACCTGGGAGAGCAGTACTTC. Translated, it gives CASSGGRAEDLGEQYF.

The rearrangement uses TRBV7-9 and TRBJ1-2; TRBD1 agrees at 9 bases. The CDR3 extends over 15 amino acids. The ends lost 8 bases at V and 8 bases at J; junction bases unmatched: 15. CDR1 SEHNR and CDR2 FQNEAQ come from the germline V gene (reference sequence). CDR3 region: CASGQGTMVWKGYTF. The CDR3 nucleotides are TGTGCCAGCGGACAGGGGACCATGGTATGGAAGGGCTACACCTTC.

This chain uses TRBV11-2 with TRBJ1-4; the D gene is possibly TRBD1 (6 bases). The CDR3 extends over 13 amino acids. Trimming left V 6 bases short and J 4 bases short, with 9 bases between. CDR1 SGHAT and CDR2 FQNNGV come from the germline V gene. CDR3 region: CASRGGVNEKLFF. The CDR3 nucleotides read TGTGCCAGCAGAGGGGGGGTTAATGAAAAACTGTTTTTT.

V usage is TRBV27 and J usage is TRBJ2-1; 7 bases line up with TRBD2. There are 12 residues in the CDR3. Germline V lookup: CDR1 MNHEY, CDR2 SMNVEV (reference sequence). J lost 8 bases, V lost 7 bases, and 5 bases had no gene match. CDR3 nucleotide sequence: TGTGCCAGCACTCCTGGGGGGGATGAGCAGTTCTTC. Its translation: CASTPGGDEQFF.